Only a few counts were recorded for the clone carrying this T cell receptor beta chain. This sample is part of a study of cytomegalovirus exposure and HLA in healthy donors. Germline assignment: CDR1 SGHRS and CDR2 YFSETQ. The CDR3 is 15 residues long. V dropped 2 bases and J dropped 4; count of bases not matched to a gene: 7. In the PCR, 60 Vbeta and 13 Jbeta primers were used. TCRdb keeps only in-frame clones here, not all; method: immunoSEQ multiplex PCR. The sample has 150,000 or so clones; roughly 77% are singletons. The gene calls are TRBV5-1 and TRBJ1-1, with TRBD1 matching 8 bases. This clonotype originated in a man in his thirties or forties in good health and CMV-seropositive. Sequencing was performed on PBMCs. Written as DNA, the CDR3 is TGCGCCAGCAGCTTTGGGACAGGAGGGTCCACTGAAGCTTTCTTT. Its protein is CASSFGTGGSTEAFF. Supplemented by reference TRBV5-1 and TRBJ1-1, the full variable domain reads KAGVTQTPRYLIKTRGQQVTLSCSPISGHRSVSWYQQTPGQGLQFLFEYFSETQRNKGNFPGRFSGRQFSNSRSEMNVSTLELGDSALYLCASSFGTGGSTEAFFGQGTRLTVV.